This entry concerns a single TCR beta chain. Its target is unknown. These data are taken from a study of cytomegalovirus exposure and HLA in healthy donors. It was with 60 Vbeta and 13 Jbeta primers that the PCR ran. The data were produced by immunoSEQ multiplex PCR, yet TCRdb's version contains in-frame clones alone and is incomplete. Altogether 150,000 to 250,000 clones are present, 82% being singletons, with the ten largest covering around 0.1%. Notes on the study in general: Rare sequences made up most TCRs, while some public TCRs were found in many donors.

The clonotype was recovered from a boy younger than 10 in good health and CMV-seronegative. Material for sequencing was PBMCs.

CDR3 in DNA: TGTGCCAGCAGTATATTTAACTCCTATAATTCACCCCTCCACTTT. Protein: CASSIFNSYNSPLHF. The chain carries TRBV6-5 and TRBJ1-6, with D uncertain. This CDR3 has 15 residues. Between the trimmed V and J ends, which lost 5 bases and 0 bases, there was a span of 8 bases. Per germline, CDR1 MNHEY and CDR2 SVGAGI.